Following are 23 T cell receptor beta chains from one sample sequenced in a study of blood T cell repertoires in COVID-19. Only in-frame clones appear in the TCRdb table, and some are missing; sequencing was by immunoSEQ multiplex PCR. The sample includes around 160,000 clones, 75% to 90% seen only once; the top ten take around an eighth. Sequencing was carried out using peripheral blood. These receptors came from a man younger than 30 with COVID-19, enrolled during active disease.

This clone has only one observation. The V and J genes are TRBV9 and TRBJ1-5; TRBD1 might be the D (6 bases). Germline CDR1 is SGDLS and CDR2 is YYNGEE. The CDR3 has 14 residues. The V end was cut by 4 bases, the J end by 3 bases, with 11 bases between. CDR3 nucleotide sequence: TGTGCCAGCAGCCCCGGGACATCCAATCAGCCCCAGCATTTT. Translating gives CASSPGTSNQPQHF.

Turning to this clone: A junction boundary mismatches the germline segment, possibly from a read error. V usage is TRBV27 and J usage is TRBJ2-7; TRBD2 is a possible D gene (5 bases). The CDR3 loop spans 15 amino acids. Germline loops: CDR1 MNHEY, CDR2 SMNVEV (reference sequence). This CDR3 reads CASSFRGRPSDEQYF. The CDR3 DNA is TGTGCCAGCAGTTTTAGAGGGAGACCCTCCGACGAGCAGTACTTC.

The J gene is TRBJ2-2, the V gene TRBV7-9; possibly TRBD1 for D (5 bases). Trimming left V 5 bases short and J 1 base short, with 17 bases between. CDR3 length: 17 residues. The germline V gene encodes CDR1 SEHNR and CDR2 FQNEAQ (reference sequence). This CDR3 is CASSKNFWQGNTGELFF. In nucleotides, the CDR3 is TGTGCCAGCAGCAAAAATTTCTGGCAGGGGAACACCGGGGAGCTGTTTTTT.

V gene TRBV13 combines with J gene TRBJ2-2, with 10 nucleotides matching TRBD2. V lost 5 bases and J lost 6; bases outside the gene matches: 3. The CDR3 has 14 residues. Germline values: CDR1 PRHDT, CDR2 FYEKMQ (reference sequence). CDR3 residues: CASSPSGRAGELFF. In nucleotides, the CDR3 is TGTGCCAGCAGCCCAAGCGGGAGGGCCGGGGAGCTGTTTTTT.

This rearrangement joins TRBV6-1 to TRBJ1-2; TRBD1 might be the D (6 bases). The ends were cut back, 4 bases at V and 4 bases at J, with 19 bases in the middle. CDR1 and CDR2 from the germline V gene are MNHNS and SASEGT. The CDR3 has 16 residues. The CDR3 loop reads CASSVGDRRQGYGYTF. In nucleotides, the CDR3 is TGTGCCAGCAGTGTGGGAGACAGGCGTCAGGGCTATGGCTACACCTTC.

The V call is TRBV15, the J call TRBJ2-2; 7 nucleotides align to TRBD2. This CDR3 has 12 residues. Per germline, CDR1 LNHNV and CDR2 YYDKDF (reference sequence). V shed 5 bases and J 7 bases; nucleotides not matched to a gene: 1. For the CDR3, the DNA is TGTGCCACCAGCGGCGGGGGCGGGGAGCTGTTTTTT. This sequence encodes CATSGGGGELFF.

The chain carries TRBV7-2 and TRBJ1-1, with TRBD1 as a possible D gene (6 bases). The CDR3 contains 14 residues. V was cut by 2 bases and J by 3 bases, with 10 bases left in between. Germline loops: CDR1 SGHTA, CDR2 FQGNSA. CDR3 in amino acids: CASSLRGGDTEAFF. The CDR3 nucleotides read TGTGCCAGCAGCTTAAGGGGGGGGGACACTGAAGCTTTCTTT.

This clone showed up just once. V and J are TRBV3-1 (or the pseudogene TRBV3-2) and TRBJ2-7, with 7 bases fitting TRBD2. The J segment lost 3 bases and the V segment lost 1 base, leaving 6 bases of the junction unmatched. Germline CDR1 reads LGHDT; CDR2 reads YNNKEL (reference sequence). The CDR3 has 15 amino acids. This chain's CDR3 is CASSQGPRGIYEQYF. DNA for the CDR3: TGTGCCAGCAGCCAAGGGCCGCGGGGGATCTACGAGCAGTACTTC.

The rearrangement links TRBV5-1 to TRBJ2-1; TRBD2 aligns across 8 bases. The V and J ends lost 1 base and 4 bases, in that order; junction bases with no gene match: 4. Per the germline V gene, CDR1 is SGHRS and CDR2 is YFSETQ. The CDR3 is made up of 15 amino acids. CDR3 sequence: CASSLTSGPYNEQFF. The DNA of the CDR3 is TGCGCCAGCAGCTTGACTAGCGGACCGTACAATGAGCAGTTCTTC.

As to this clone: An end of the junction does not agree with germline; a read error may underlie this. This chain uses TRBV30 with TRBJ1-4; D gene uncertain. The CDR3 has 12 residues. Germline assignment: CDR1 GTSNPN and CDR2 SVGIG (reference sequence). The CDR3 nucleotides read TGTGCCTGGAGTGTTCTGGAGGGAAAACTGCTTTTT. Translating gives CAWSVLEGKLLF.

The chain links TRBV7-2 to TRBJ2-5, with D maybe TRBD1 (5 bases). The CDR3 consists of 14 residues. Trimming removed 5 bases at V and 5 bases at J, with 15 bases between. Germline values: CDR1 SGHTA, CDR2 FQGNSA. CDR3 nucleotides: TGTGCCAGCAGCCCGCCCCCGAAGGGGGAGACCCAGTACTTC. Translating it yields CASSPPPKGETQYF.

This clone has more than one count but fewer than ten. V and J are TRBV3-1 (or the pseudogene TRBV3-2) and TRBJ1-1; D is possibly TRBD1 (5 bases). V lost 1 base and J lost 0, with 6 bases in between. Germline V gene sequence: CDR1 LGHDT, CDR2 YNNKEL (reference sequence). This CDR3 contains 14 residues. The CDR3 protein is CASSQAGMNTEAFF. The DNA for the CDR3 is TGTGCCAGCAGCCAAGCAGGGATGAACACTGAAGCTTTCTTT.

CDR3 region: CAWSEGSPIGEQYF. The CDR3 DNA reads TGTGCCTGGAGTGAAGGGAGCCCTATCGGGGAGCAGTACTTC. The J gene is TRBJ2-7, the V gene TRBV30; D perhaps matches TRBD2 (5 bases). CDR1 and CDR2 from the germline V gene are GTSNPN and SVGIG (reference sequence). V lost 1 base to trimming and J lost 7 bases, with 17 bases between them. CDR3 size: 14 residues.

This rearrangement joins TRBV5-5 to TRBJ1-1; a weak D match, TRBD1 (6 bases). V shed 4 bases and J shed 1 base, with 11 bases lying between them. CDR3 length equals 14 residues. CDR1 and CDR2 from the germline V gene are SGHKS and YYEKEE (reference sequence). This CDR3 reads CASSPDSQNTEAFF. Written as DNA, the CDR3 is TGTGCCAGCAGCCCGGACAGCCAGAACACTGAAGCTTTCTTT.

The J gene is TRBJ2-7, the V gene TRBV28; D perhaps matches TRBD1 (6 bases). The CDR3 is 17 amino acids. In germline, CDR1 is MDHEN, CDR2 SYDVKM. The germline V and J ends were trimmed by 6 bases and 3 bases, with 24 bases remaining between them. As DNA, the CDR3 is TGTGCCAGCAGCACGCTTATCACGGACAGTAGGGACTACGAGCAGTACTTC. Translation gives CASSTLITDSRDYEQYF.

In this sample, this clone turned up once. The rearrangement uses TRBV28 and TRBJ1-5; no firm D call. This CDR3 has 13 amino acids. Germline values: CDR1 MDHEN, CDR2 SYDVKM. Trimming took off 7 bases at V and 3 bases at J, with 10 bases between the two ends. The CDR3 DNA reads as TGTGCCAGCACCCTTTCCCTCAATCAGCCCCAGCATTTT. This sequence encodes CASTLSLNQPQHF.

The rearrangement joins TRBV5-1 to TRBJ2-6; maybe TRBD1 (6 bases). The CDR3 consists of 16 residues. Germline CDR1 reads SGHRS; CDR2 reads YFSETQ. V was trimmed by 2 bases and J by 2 bases, leaving 11 bases between them. The CDR3: CASSLPQGAGANVLTF. CDR3 nucleotide sequence: TGCGCCAGCAGCTTACCACAGGGCGCTGGGGCCAACGTCCTGACTTTC.

The chain links TRBV6-2 or TRBV6-3 to TRBJ2-7; 8 bases map to TRBD2. Germline CDR1 reads MNHEY; CDR2 reads SVGEGT. This CDR3 has 15 residues. J lost 3 bases, V lost 0 bases, and 4 bases had no gene match. The CDR3: CASSYSSGIGYEQYF. The CDR3 DNA reads TGTGCCAGCAGTTACTCTAGCGGGATCGGCTACGAGCAGTACTTC.

The chain carries TRBV7-9 and TRBJ2-2; a possible D gene is TRBD2 (5 bases). Germline CDR1 SEHNR, CDR2 FQNEAQ (reference sequence). Trimming removed 2 bases at V and 2 bases at J, with 12 bases between. The CDR3 covers 16 residues. The CDR3 reads CASSLSQAVNTGELFF. In nucleotides, the CDR3 is TGTGCCAGCAGCTTAAGCCAAGCGGTTAACACCGGGGAGCTGTTTTTT. Together with reference TRBV7-9 and TRBJ2-2, the CDR3 gives the full variable domain: DTGVSQNPRHKITKRGQNVTFRCDPISEHNRLYWYRQTLGQGPEFLTYFQNEAQLEKSRLLSDRFSAERPKGSFSTLEIQRTEQGDSAMYLCASSLSQAVNTGELFFGEGSRLTVL.

The CDR3 loop is CASSSVGRAEAFF. CDR3 bases: TGTGCCAGCAGTTCCGTTGGGAGGGCTGAAGCTTTCTTT. The chain combines TRBV27 with TRBJ1-1; D remains unclear. V was trimmed by 4 bases and J by 6 bases, leaving 12 bases between them. The CDR3 totals 13 residues. Germline CDR1 reads MNHEY; CDR2 reads SMNVEV (reference sequence).

The gene calls are TRBV7-9 and TRBJ2-7; possibly TRBD1 for D (5 bases). This CDR3 is 15 amino acids long. Germline V gene lookup returns CDR1 SEHNR and CDR2 FQNEAQ (reference sequence). Trimming removed 4 bases at V and 3 bases at J, with 16 bases between. The CDR3 nucleotides read TGTGCCAGCAGCTCTATGGAACAGGCCTACTACGAGCAGTACTTC. It yields the protein CASSSMEQAYYEQYF.

The gene calls are TRBV28 and TRBJ2-2, with 7 bases identical to TRBD1. Germline lookup yields CDR1 MDHEN and CDR2 SYDVKM. V shed 3 bases and J 2 bases; nucleotides not matched to a gene: 3. This CDR3 spans 15 amino acids. CDR3 loop: CASSFAGGNTGELFF. CDR3 coding DNA: TGTGCCAGCAGTTTTGCAGGGGGAAACACCGGGGAGCTGTTTTTT.

The V and J genes are TRBV7-9 and TRBJ2-2; 8 bases agree with TRBD1. V lost 5 bases and J lost 3; bases outside the gene matches: 8. CDR3 size: 16 residues. Germline-derived CDR1 and CDR2 are SEHNR and FQNEAQ (reference sequence). CDR3 coding DNA: TGTGCCAGCAGCGCCACAGGGGGTCGGGACACCGGGGAGCTGTTTTTT. This encodes CASSATGGRDTGELFF.